The rows below give T cell receptor beta chains drawn from one sample of a study of cytotoxic CD8 clonotypes in ibrutinib-treated CLL. Generated by immunoSEQ multiplex PCR, the TCRdb table keeps only in-frame clones and is missing some. The sample lists roughly 160,000 clones, less than 85% occurring once. The sequencing used PBMCs, collected after 24 months of ibrutinib treatment. The receptors stem from a human donor with chronic lymphocytic leukemia. The CDR3 runs from the conserved cysteine through the conserved F or W. The order of the fields is D gene, J gene, V gene, clone size, CDR3 protein, CDR3 DNA. The D gene is left open where the match is weak. The listing skips clone size in some rows; elsewhere it reads once, few, many or a size class.

d_gene: .; j_gene: TRBJ1-1; v_gene: TRBV6-5; abundance: .; CDR3aa: CASSYGVEAFF; CDR3nt: TGTGCCAGCAGTTATGGGGTTGAAGCTTTCTTT
d_gene: TRBD1; j_gene: TRBJ1-5; v_gene: TRBV6-5; abundance: .; CDR3aa: CASSYIRDSTQPQHF; CDR3nt: TGTGCCAGCAGTTACATCAGGGACAGTACACAGCCCCAGCATTTT
d_gene: .; j_gene: TRBJ1-2; v_gene: TRBV30; abundance: .; CDR3aa: CAWSEGLHDTF; CDR3nt: TGTGCCTGGAGTGAGGGTTTACATGACACCTTC
d_gene: TRBD1; j_gene: TRBJ1-4; v_gene: TRBV29-1; abundance: .; CDR3aa: CSVDRGDNEKLFF; CDR3nt: TGCAGCGTTGACAGGGGGGATAATGAAAAACTGTTTTTT
d_gene: .; j_gene: TRBJ1-5; v_gene: TRBV7-9; abundance: .; CDR3aa: CASSLINQPQHF; CDR3nt: TGTGCCAGCAGCTTAATCAATCAGCCCCAGCATTTT
d_gene: TRBD1; j_gene: TRBJ2-3; v_gene: TRBV30; abundance: .; CDR3aa: CAWIRRQGADTQYF; CDR3nt: TGTGCCTGGATTCGTCGGCAGGGGGCAGATACGCAGTATTTT
d_gene: .; j_gene: TRBJ1-2; v_gene: TRBV6-5; abundance: .; CDR3aa: CASSYLDRDYGYTF; CDR3nt: TGTGCCAGCAGTTACCTAGACAGAGACTATGGCTACACCTTC
d_gene: TRBD2; j_gene: TRBJ2-1; v_gene: TRBV7-9; abundance: .; CDR3aa: CASSLGGGPWNEQFF; CDR3nt: TGTGCCAGCAGCTTAGGGGGAGGGCCCTGGAATGAGCAGTTCTTC
d_gene: TRBD2; j_gene: TRBJ2-7; v_gene: TRBV10-3; abundance: .; CDR3aa: CAIRPGGRANEQYF; CDR3nt: TGTGCCATCAGGCCTGGCGGGAGGGCCAACGAGCAGTACTTC
d_gene: .; j_gene: TRBJ2-1; v_gene: TRBV30; abundance: once; CDR3aa: CAQRVVDEQFF; CDR3nt: TGTGCCCAGAGAGTTGTCGATGAGCAGTTCTTC
d_gene: .; j_gene: TRBJ1-3; v_gene: TRBV5-1; abundance: .; CDR3aa: CASSPAPGTGNTIYF; CDR3nt: TGCGCCAGCAGCCCGGCGCCGGGGACGGGAAACACCATATATTTT
d_gene: .; j_gene: TRBJ1-1; v_gene: TRBV5-1; abundance: .; CDR3aa: CASSLGSRGGRRNTEAFF; CDR3nt: TGCGCCAGCAGCTTGGGTAGCAGGGGCGGTCGTAGGAACACTGAAGCTTTCTTT
d_gene: .; j_gene: TRBJ2-7; v_gene: TRBV5-5; abundance: .; CDR3aa: CASSSWTAYEQYF; CDR3nt: TGTGCCAGCAGCTCCTGGACCGCCTACGAGCAGTACTTC
d_gene: .; j_gene: TRBJ2-7; v_gene: TRBV29-1; abundance: .; CDR3aa: CSAELGSLGEQYF; CDR3nt: TGCAGCGCCGAACTGGGGTCCCTCGGCGAGCAGTACTTC
d_gene: .; j_gene: TRBJ2-7; v_gene: TRBV5-8; abundance: .; CDR3aa: CASSLGQVKNEQYF; CDR3nt: TGTGCCAGCAGCTTGGGACAGGTAAAGAACGAGCAGTACTTC
d_gene: TRBD2; j_gene: TRBJ2-7; v_gene: TRBV28; abundance: .; CDR3aa: CASSLGGLAGAMNEQYF; CDR3nt: TGTGCCAGCAGTCTGGGGGGACTAGCGGGAGCTATGAACGAGCAGTACTTC
d_gene: TRBD1; j_gene: TRBJ1-2; v_gene: TRBV6-6; abundance: .; CDR3aa: CASSYSGQGAKGYTF; CDR3nt: TGTGCCAGCAGTTACTCAGGACAGGGGGCCAAGGGCTACACCTTC
d_gene: .; j_gene: TRBJ1-2; v_gene: TRBV4-3; abundance: .; CDR3aa: CASSHFGDGYGYTF; CDR3nt: TGCGCCAGCAGCCATTTCGGGGACGGCTATGGCTACACCTTC
d_gene: TRBD2; j_gene: TRBJ2-1; v_gene: TRBV30; abundance: .; CDR3aa: CAWSVRLAGGRDEQFF; CDR3nt: TGTGCCTGGAGTGTAAGGCTAGCGGGAGGTAGGGATGAGCAGTTCTTC
d_gene: TRBD1; j_gene: TRBJ1-1; v_gene: TRBV19; abundance: .; CDR3aa: CASSDFRGQRSEAFF; CDR3nt: TGTGCCAGTAGTGACTTCAGGGGGCAACGTTCTGAAGCTTTCTTT
d_gene: .; j_gene: TRBJ2-3; v_gene: TRBV2; abundance: .; CDR3aa: CASSEALRWAGFSTDTQYF; CDR3nt: TGTGCCAGCAGTGAAGCCCTTCGTTGGGCAGGATTTAGCACAGATACGCAGTATTTT
d_gene: TRBD1; j_gene: TRBJ2-5; v_gene: TRBV7-7; abundance: .; CDR3aa: CASSKLRQGKQETQYF; CDR3nt: TGTGCTAGCAGCAAACTTAGACAGGGTAAACAAGAGACCCAGTACTTC
d_gene: .; j_gene: TRBJ2-3; v_gene: TRBV19; abundance: .; CDR3aa: CASSIGFTDTQYF; CDR3nt: TGTGCCAGTAGTATAGGTTTCACAGATACGCAGTATTTT
d_gene: TRBD1; j_gene: TRBJ1-3; v_gene: TRBV4-3; abundance: .; CDR3aa: CASSPDRGSSGNTIYF; CDR3nt: TGCGCCAGCAGCCCGGACAGGGGGAGCTCTGGAAACACCATATATTTT
d_gene: TRBD1; j_gene: TRBJ1-5; v_gene: TRBV18; abundance: .; CDR3aa: CASSPGQGPVSNQPQHF; CDR3nt: TGTGCCAGCTCACCGGGACAGGGTCCGGTTAGCAATCAGCCCCAGCATTTT
d_gene: .; j_gene: TRBJ1-2; v_gene: TRBV29-1; abundance: .; CDR3aa: CSVGEGSSYGYTF; CDR3nt: TGCAGCGTTGGTGAGGGGTCTAGCTATGGCTACACCTTC
d_gene: .; j_gene: TRBJ2-5; v_gene: TRBV4-1; abundance: .; CDR3aa: CASSHGWAAQETQYF; CDR3nt: TGCGCCAGCAGCCATGGATGGGCAGCCCAAGAGACCCAGTACTTC
d_gene: .; j_gene: TRBJ1-2; v_gene: TRBV28; abundance: .; CDR3aa: CASSYNKGDGYTF; CDR3nt: TGTGCCAGCAGCTATAACAAAGGGGACGGCTACACCTTC
d_gene: .; j_gene: TRBJ1-1; v_gene: TRBV27; abundance: .; CDR3aa: CASRPAGRYTEAFF; CDR3nt: TGTGCCAGCAGGCCGGCTGGACGTTACACTGAAGCTTTCTTT
d_gene: .; j_gene: TRBJ1-2; v_gene: TRBV21-1; abundance: .; CDR3aa: CASSKQTREVSYTF; CDR3nt: TGTGCCAGCAGCAAACAGACCCGGGAAGTCAGCTACACCTTC
d_gene: TRBD2; j_gene: TRBJ2-1; v_gene: TRBV5-4; abundance: .; CDR3aa: CASSSSRGGRGEQFF; CDR3nt: TGTGCCAGCAGCTCGTCGCGGGGAGGGCGAGGTGAGCAGTTCTTC
d_gene: .; j_gene: TRBJ1-1; v_gene: TRBV19; abundance: .; CDR3aa: CASSPAWDGTEAFF; CDR3nt: TGTGCCAGTAGTCCGGCTTGGGACGGCACTGAAGCTTTCTTT
d_gene: TRBD1; j_gene: TRBJ1-5; v_gene: TRBV5-5; abundance: .; CDR3aa: CASSPGQTTQPQHF; CDR3nt: TGTGCCAGCAGCCCGGGACAGACGACTCAGCCCCAGCATTTT
d_gene: .; j_gene: TRBJ2-4; v_gene: TRBV6-6; abundance: .; CDR3aa: CASSYWQSENIQYF; CDR3nt: TGTGCCAGCAGTTACTGGCAGTCGGAAAACATTCAGTACTTC
d_gene: .; j_gene: TRBJ1-6; v_gene: TRBV6-4; abundance: .; CDR3aa: CASSEEFYNSPLHF; CDR3nt: TGTGCCAGCAGTGAAGAGTTCTATAATTCACCCCTCCACTTT
d_gene: .; j_gene: TRBJ1-2; v_gene: TRBV28; abundance: once; CDR3aa: CASRLATDGYTF; CDR3nt: TGTGCCAGCAGACTCGCGACAGATGGCTACACCTTC
d_gene: .; j_gene: TRBJ2-7; v_gene: TRBV5-1; abundance: .; CDR3aa: CASSSGPSYEQYF; CDR3nt: TGCGCCAGCAGCTCCGGGCCTTCCTACGAGCAGTACTTC
d_gene: .; j_gene: TRBJ1-5; v_gene: TRBV7-9; abundance: .; CDR3aa: CASSLSGGIQPQHF; CDR3nt: TGTGCCAGCAGCCTATCTGGAGGGATTCAGCCCCAGCATTTT
d_gene: .; j_gene: TRBJ2-1; v_gene: TRBV28; abundance: many; CDR3aa: CASSLTVSYNEQFF; CDR3nt: TGTGCCAGCAGTTTGACAGTCTCCTACAATGAGCAGTTCTTC
d_gene: TRBD2; j_gene: TRBJ2-1; v_gene: TRBV5-1; abundance: .; CDR3aa: CASSLAPAGGRIEQFF; CDR3nt: TGCGCCAGCAGCTTGGCCCCCGCGGGAGGTCGAATTGAGCAGTTCTTC
d_gene: .; j_gene: TRBJ2-6; v_gene: TRBV19; abundance: .; CDR3aa: CASRFLVSGANVLTF; CDR3nt: TGTGCCAGTAGATTTCTTGTCTCTGGGGCCAACGTCCTGACTTTC
d_gene: TRBD2; j_gene: TRBJ2-3; v_gene: TRBV7-9; abundance: .; CDR3aa: CASSSRRAGSTDTQYF; CDR3nt: TGTGCCAGCAGCTCAAGACGAGCGGGGTCCACAGATACGCAGTATTTT
d_gene: TRBD2; j_gene: TRBJ2-5; v_gene: TRBV7-7; abundance: .; CDR3aa: CASSLGLAGGETQYF; CDR3nt: TGTGCTAGCAGCTTAGGACTAGCGGGAGGGGAGACCCAGTACTTC
d_gene: .; j_gene: TRBJ2-7; v_gene: TRBV19; abundance: .; CDR3aa: CASNQQGLGYEQYF; CDR3nt: TGTGCCAGTAATCAACAGGGTTTAGGGTACGAGCAGTACTTC
d_gene: .; j_gene: TRBJ2-4; v_gene: TRBV9; abundance: .; CDR3aa: CASSLMGGQGQHIQYF; CDR3nt: TGTGCCAGCAGCCTCATGGGCGGCCAAGGGCAGCACATTCAGTACTTC
d_gene: .; j_gene: TRBJ2-4; v_gene: TRBV9; abundance: .; CDR3aa: CASSAGLAKNIQYF; CDR3nt: TGTGCCAGCAGCGCGGGACTAGCCAAAAACATTCAGTACTTC